These T cell receptor beta chains were read from a single sample in a study of cytomegalovirus exposure and HLA in healthy donors. The repertoire was sequenced with immunoSEQ multiplex PCR; TCRdb's copy has only in-frame clones and lacks some. The sample shows fewer than 100,000 clones, and roughly 1.5% sits with its ten largest clones. The specimen sequenced was PBMCs. The origin of the receptors is a woman aged 55 to 70 in good health and CMV-seronegative. CDR3s include the opening cysteine and the closing phenylalanine or tryptophan. The order of the fields is V gene, J gene, D gene, CDR3 protein, CDR3 DNA. The D gene is left open where the match is weak.

>TRBV7-2|TRBJ2-6|.
CASSFTGRTSGANVLTF
TGTGCCAGCAGCTTTACAGGACGGACCTCTGGGGCCAACGTCCTGACTTTC
>TRBV6-1|TRBJ2-7|.
CASSVRAASYEQYF
TGTGCCAGCAGTGTGCGAGCGGCGAGCTACGAGCAGTACTTC
>TRBV10-3|TRBJ2-7|TRBD2
CAARGGLVYEQYF
TGTGCCGCCCGGGGGGGACTAGTGTACGAGCAGTACTTC
>TRBV5-1|TRBJ2-3|TRBD1
CASSLGWTGGTDTQYF
TGCGCCAGCAGCTTGGGGTGGACAGGAGGCACAGATACGCAGTATTTT
>TRBV7-9|TRBJ2-1|TRBD2
CASSLGGSGSKNEQFF
TGTGCCAGCAGCTTAGGAGGTAGCGGGAGCAAGAATGAGCAGTTCTTC
>TRBV18|TRBJ2-7|.
CASSPGYEYQDSAKYSYEQYF
TGTGCCAGCTCACCGGGTTATGAGTATCAGGACAGCGCCAAATATTCCTACGAGCAGTACTTC
>TRBV18|TRBJ2-7|.
CASSWTESYEQYF
TGTGCCAGCTCCTGGACAGAATCCTACGAGCAGTACTTC
>TRBV28|TRBJ2-1|.
CASRNGDSYNEQFF
TGTGCCAGCAGAAACGGGGACTCCTACAATGAGCAGTTCTTC
>TRBV18|TRBJ2-5|TRBD2
CASSPGAGEETQYF
TGTGCCAGCTCACCCGGAGCGGGAGAAGAGACCCAGTACTTC
>TRBV19|TRBJ2-1|TRBD2
CASSIGGRGTNEQFF
TGTGCCAGTAGTATTGGGGGGAGGGGCACCAATGAGCAGTTCTTC
>TRBV10-3|TRBJ1-1|.
CAISEREGWYTEAFF
TGTGCCATCAGTGAACGGGAAGGATGGTACACTGAAGCTTTCTTT
>TRBV25-1|TRBJ1-2|TRBD1
CASSGSSGQGGYGYTF
TGTGCCAGCAGTGGATCATCGGGGCAGGGGGGCTATGGCTACACCTTC
>TRBV6-5|TRBJ2-7|TRBD2
CASSFGGSGSYEQYF
TGTGCCAGCAGTTTTGGCGGGAGCGGTTCATACGAGCAGTACTTC
>TRBV7-9|TRBJ2-3|TRBD1
CASSTDRGGTDTQYF
TGTGCCAGCAGTACCGACAGGGGCGGCACAGATACGCAGTATTTT
>TRBV28|TRBJ1-5|.
CASRVGFFGNQPQHF
TGTGCCAGCAGGGTCGGGTTTTTCGGCAATCAGCCCCAGCATTTT
>TRBV9|TRBJ1-1|.
CASSVVAANTEAFF
TGTGCCAGCAGCGTAGTAGCAGCCAACACTGAAGCTTTCTTT
>TRBV5-1|TRBJ2-7|TRBD1
CASSSYLQGADSYEQYF
TGCGCCAGCAGCTCATACCTACAGGGGGCCGATTCCTACGAGCAGTACTTC
>TRBV7-2|TRBJ2-1|.
CASSLERRRYNEQFF
TGTGCCAGCAGCTTAGAACGGAGACGGTACAATGAGCAGTTCTTC
>TRBV29-1|TRBJ2-7|TRBD2
CSVEGWGGLAGGTYEQYF
TGCAGCGTTGAAGGGTGGGGTGGACTAGCGGGAGGGACCTACGAGCAGTACTTC
>TRBV28|TRBJ2-3|TRBD1
CASSPSGQRTRNTQYF
TGTGCCAGCAGTCCCTCGGGACAGCGAACCCGAAATACGCAGTATTTT
>TRBV9|TRBJ2-3|.
CASNIAGGGTDTQYF
TGTGCCAGCAACATAGCCGGGGGTGGGACAGATACGCAGTATTTT
>TRBV7-2|TRBJ2-7|TRBD2
CASSLRLAGGGADEQYF
TGTGCCAGCAGCTTAAGACTAGCGGGAGGTGGAGCGGACGAGCAGTACTTC
>TRBV10-2|TRBJ2-2|.
CASQQGRNTGELFF
TGCGCCAGCCAACAGGGTAGGAACACCGGGGAGCTGTTTTTT
>TRBV6-5|TRBJ2-5|TRBD2
CASSGGSVDRTQYF
TGTGCCAGCAGTGGCGGGAGTGTTGATCGGACCCAGTACTTC
>TRBV15|TRBJ2-1|.
CATSREGGGNFPNEQFF
TGTGCCACCAGCAGAGAAGGCGGAGGGAACTTCCCCAATGAGCAGTTCTTC
>TRBV9|TRBJ2-7|.
CASSVGMTGEQYF
TGTGCCAGCAGCGTAGGAATGACTGGGGAGCAGTACTTC
>TRBV14|TRBJ1-5|TRBD1
CASSPQGAGSNQPQHF
TGTGCCAGCAGCCCACAGGGGGCCGGAAGCAATCAGCCCCAGCATTTT
>TRBV11-2|TRBJ1-2|.
CASSFNLHGYTF
TGTGCCAGCAGCTTTAATCTCCATGGCTACACCTTC
>TRBV6-1|TRBJ2-4|TRBD1
CASSELGQGGDKNIQYF
TGTGCCAGCAGTGAATTGGGACAGGGAGGCGACAAAAACATTCAGTACTTC
>TRBV7-2|TRBJ1-2|.
CASSLDRGSLYGYTF
TGTGCCAGCAGCTTAGATCGGGGAAGTTTGTATGGCTACACCTTC
>TRBV28|TRBJ2-7|.
CASSSTGNWNYEQYF
TGTGCCAGCAGTTCCACAGGGAACTGGAATTACGAGCAGTACTTC
>TRBV7-3|TRBJ2-7|TRBD1
CASSTDRTLEQYF
TGTGCCAGCAGCACGGACAGGACCCTGGAGCAGTACTTC
>TRBV7-2|TRBJ1-3|TRBD1
CASSLQGGGNTIYF
TGTGCCAGCAGCTTACAGGGGGGCGGAAACACCATATATTTT
>TRBV19|TRBJ2-5|TRBD2
CASTLSGRGEETQYF
TGTGCCAGTACCCTTAGCGGGAGGGGAGAAGAGACCCAGTACTTC
>TRBV19|TRBJ2-5|.
CASGYPGETQYF
TGTGCCAGTGGATATCCGGGGGAGACCCAGTACTTC
>TRBV18|TRBJ1-4|.
CASSPNGAEKLFF
TGTGCCAGCTCACCGAACGGAGCTGAAAAACTGTTTTTT
>TRBV27|TRBJ2-5|TRBD1
CASSSQGPNQETQYF
TGTGCCAGCAGTTCACAGGGGCCGAACCAAGAGACCCAGTACTTC
>TRBV28|TRBJ2-3|TRBD2
CASRPSGRGTDTQYF
TGTGCCAGCAGGCCTAGCGGGAGGGGCACAGATACGCAGTATTTT
>TRBV20-1|TRBJ2-3|.
CSARIQDTQYF
TGCAGTGCTAGGATACAAGATACGCAGTATTTT
>TRBV21-1|TRBJ2-5|.
CASSGKASGRAGVGTQYF
TGTGCCAGCAGCGGTAAGGCTAGCGGGAGGGCCGGGGTTGGGACCCAGTACTTC
>TRBV28|TRBJ2-6|.
CASGRTVSPGANVLTF
TGTGCCAGCGGCCGGACAGTTTCTCCTGGGGCCAACGTCCTGACTTTC
>TRBV7-8|TRBJ2-7|.
CASSHPELIREIEQYF
TGTGCCAGCAGTCATCCCGAGCTGATACGGGAGATCGAGCAGTACTTC
>TRBV29-1|TRBJ1-1|.
CSVKELGGSEAFF
TGCAGCGTTAAAGAACTAGGAGGCTCTGAAGCTTTCTTT
>TRBV9|TRBJ2-2|.
CASSVSQRGTGELFF
TGTGCCAGCAGCGTAAGCCAACGAGGAACCGGGGAGCTGTTTTTT
>TRBV5-1|TRBJ2-3|TRBD1
CASSYWGQALAETDTQYF
TGCGCCAGCAGTTATTGGGGACAGGCCTTAGCCGAGACAGATACGCAGTATTTT
>TRBV29-1|TRBJ2-3|.
CSVSAVAGSTDTQYF
TGCAGCGTTAGTGCCGTAGCCGGCAGCACAGATACGCAGTATTTT
>TRBV18|TRBJ1-5|.
CASSNGWGEGQPQHF
TGTGCCAGCTCAAACGGTTGGGGGGAGGGCCAGCCCCAGCATTTT
>TRBV5-1|TRBJ2-7|.
CASSPGQRKMGEQYF
TGCGCCAGCAGCCCCGGACAGCGAAAAATGGGCGAGCAGTACTTC
>TRBV28|TRBJ2-3|.
CASSLSPSTGSTQYF
TGTGCCAGCAGTTTATCCCCCTCGACAGGTAGTACGCAGTATTTT
>TRBV28|TRBJ2-7|.
CASSFSLAGLTYEQYF
TGTGCCAGCAGTTTTTCCCTCGCGGGGCTGACCTACGAGCAGTACTTC
>TRBV2|TRBJ1-4|TRBD1
CASSRQGRNEKLFF
TGTGCCAGCAGTAGACAGGGGCGCAATGAAAAACTGTTTTTT
>TRBV7-3|TRBJ2-7|TRBD2
CASSLKGREDEQYF
TGTGCCAGCAGCTTAAAAGGGCGGGAGGACGAGCAGTACTTC
>TRBV2|TRBJ1-5|.
CASSLQNSNQPQHF
TGTGCCAGCAGCTTACAGAATAGCAATCAGCCCCAGCATTTT
>TRBV4-1|TRBJ2-7|.
CASSRGQFYEQYF
TGCGCCAGCAGCCGAGGACAGTTCTACGAGCAGTACTTC
>TRBV7-9|TRBJ1-1|.
CASSLGAAFF
TGTGCCAGCAGCTTAGGTGCGGCTTTCTTT